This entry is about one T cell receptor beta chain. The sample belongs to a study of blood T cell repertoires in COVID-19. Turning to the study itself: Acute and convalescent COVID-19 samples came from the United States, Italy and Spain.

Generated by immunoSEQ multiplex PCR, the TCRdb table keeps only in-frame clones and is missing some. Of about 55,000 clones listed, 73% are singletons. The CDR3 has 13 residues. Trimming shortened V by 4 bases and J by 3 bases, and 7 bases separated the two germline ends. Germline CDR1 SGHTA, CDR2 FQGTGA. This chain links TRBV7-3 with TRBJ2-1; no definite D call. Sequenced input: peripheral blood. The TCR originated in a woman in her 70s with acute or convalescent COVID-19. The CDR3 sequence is CASSSSVYNEQFF. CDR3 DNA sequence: TGTGCCAGCAGCTCCAGCGTCTACAATGAGCAGTTCTTC.